The 18 T cell receptor beta chains below all came from one sample that was sequenced in a study of blood T cell repertoires in COVID-19. Assay: immunoSEQ multiplex PCR; the TCRdb copy retains only in-frame clones and omits some. This sample has 88,000 or so clones, with approximately 80% found just once. The sequencing input was peripheral blood. Receptors originate from a man at least 80 years old with acute or convalescent COVID-19.

This chain uses TRBV2 with TRBJ1-1; the D gene is possibly TRBD1 (5 bases). Between the trimmed V and J ends, which lost 1 base and 11 bases, there was a span of 11 bases. The CDR3 consists of 12 residues. Germline CDR1 SNHLY, CDR2 FYNNEI. The DNA of the CDR3 is TGTGCCAGCAGTGAAGGGGGCCGTCTGGCTTTCTTT. Its translation: CASSEGGRLAFF. The variable domain in full, completed from reference TRBV2 and TRBJ1-1, reads EPEVTQTPSHQVTQMGQEVILRCVPISNHLYFYWYRQILGQKVEFLVSFYNNEISEKSEIFDDQFSVERPDGSNFTLKIRSTKLEDSAMYFCASSEGGRLAFFGQGTRLTVV.

The rearrangement links TRBV11-2 to TRBJ2-7, with 9 bases that match TRBD1. Germline V gene sequence: CDR1 SGHAT, CDR2 FQNNGV. The CDR3 runs 15 residues. Trimming took 2 bases from V and 3 from J; bases not matched to a gene: 5. The CDR3 nucleotides are TGTGCCAGCAGCTTATCGGGACAGGGACTCTACGAGCAGTACTTC. Translating gives CASSLSGQGLYEQYF.

This chain uses TRBV6-5 with TRBJ2-1; D unclear. Germline V gene data show CDR1 as MNHEY and CDR2 as SVGAGI. The CDR3 totals 15 residues. V lost 6 bases to trimming and J lost 0 bases, with 12 bases between them. DNA for the CDR3: TGTGCCAGCAGGGGTGACACGAGCTCCTACAATGAGCAGTTCTTC. Translation gives CASRGDTSSYNEQFF.

This chain uses TRBV7-9 with TRBJ1-2; 7 bases align to TRBD1. Trimming cost V 5 bases and J 1 base; bases outside gene matches: 7. Per the germline V gene, CDR1 is SEHNR and CDR2 is FQNEAQ (reference sequence). This CDR3 has 15 amino acids. CDR3 bases: TGTGCCAGCAGCGCAACTGACAGGGATAACTATGGCTACACCTTC. Translated: CASSATDRDNYGYTF.

The chain combines TRBV10-2 with TRBJ1-2, with 11 nucleotides matching TRBD1. This CDR3 has 13 residues. Germline CDR1 and CDR2: WSHSY and SAAADI. The V and J ends lost 7 bases and 8 bases, in that order; junction bases with no gene match: 6. In nucleotides, the CDR3 is TGCGCCAGCATTGCCGGGACAGGGGGAGGCTACACCTTC. Protein: CASIAGTGGGYTF.

The rearrangement joins TRBV5-1 to TRBJ2-5, with unresolved D. The V and J ends lost 5 bases and 1 base respectively, with 3 bases between them. This CDR3 is built from 11 residues. In germline, CDR1 is SGHRS, CDR2 YFSETQ. CDR3 sequence reads: CASRAQETQYF. The DNA of the CDR3 is TGCGCCAGCAGGGCCCAAGAGACCCAGTACTTC.

The chain links TRBV7-2 to TRBJ2-5; maybe TRBD1 (7 bases). In germline, CDR1 is SGHTA, CDR2 FQGNSA. Between the trimmed V and J ends, which lost 6 bases and 4 bases, there was a span of 27 bases. This CDR3 is 18 amino acids long. The CDR3 is CASRIQPARTRGVETQYF. CDR3 bases: TGTGCCAGCAGAATCCAACCGGCTCGGACCAGGGGGGTAGAGACCCAGTACTTC.

The CDR3 DNA follows: TGTGCCAGCAGCCCTATCCTGGGACAGAACACTGAAGCTTTCTTT. Translating gives CASSPILGQNTEAFF. The J gene is TRBJ1-1, the V gene TRBV7-9; possible D gene TRBD1, 6 bases. This CDR3 comprises 15 residues. The germline V gene encodes CDR1 SEHNR and CDR2 FQNEAQ (reference sequence). Trimming left V 5 bases short and J 1 base short, with 14 bases between.

This chain joins TRBV10-3 and TRBJ1-1; D remains ambiguous. Trimming pared 0 bases from V and 4 bases from J, leaving 9 bases between. Germline V gene sequence: CDR1 ENHRY, CDR2 SYGVKD. The CDR3 is 14 residues long. The CDR3 coding sequence is TGTGCCATCAGTGAGTCCGGGGAGGGCACTGAAGCTTTCTTT. It is translated as CAISESGEGTEAFF.

The rearrangement joins TRBV3-1 (or the pseudogene TRBV3-2) to TRBJ1-1, with D unresolved. CDR1 LGHDT and CDR2 YNNKEL come from the germline V gene (reference sequence). This CDR3 spans 15 amino acids. V was trimmed by 0 bases and J by 1 base, leaving 9 bases between them. The CDR3 sequence: CASSQDISWNTEAFF. The CDR3 bases are TGTGCCAGCAGCCAAGATATAAGCTGGAACACTGAAGCTTTCTTT.

The gene calls are TRBV7-2 and TRBJ2-7, with 7 nucleotides matching TRBD2. The V gene's germline CDR1 is SGHTA and CDR2 FQGNSA. The trim removed 0 bases at V and 5 bases at J, leaving 7 bases unmatched. The CDR3 totals 15 residues. This chain's CDR3 is CASSLASSGVDEQYF. The CDR3 bases are TGTGCCAGCAGCTTAGCCTCGAGCGGGGTAGACGAGCAGTACTTC.

This clone was observed a single time. The chain recombines TRBV12-5 with TRBJ1-2; TRBD1 is a possible D gene (5 bases). Germline CDR1 is LGHNT and CDR2 is FRNRAP. This CDR3 has 14 residues. V was clipped by 3 bases and J by 4 bases, with 12 bases between them. CDR3 in amino acids: CASGFHDSVYGYTF. In DNA form, the CDR3 reads TGTGCTAGTGGTTTTCACGACAGCGTCTATGGCTACACCTTC.

J is TRBJ1-2 and V is TRBV9; possibly TRBD1 for D (6 bases). The CDR3 contains 17 residues. Per the germline V gene, CDR1 is SGDLS and CDR2 is YYNGEE. V was cut by 0 bases and J by 2 bases, with 17 bases left in between. CDR3 amino acids: CASSVGEVLQGNYGYTF. In DNA form, the CDR3 reads TGTGCCAGCAGCGTAGGAGAGGTCCTACAGGGCAACTATGGCTACACCTTC.

The chain combines TRBV3-1 (or the pseudogene TRBV3-2) with TRBJ1-5, with D tentatively TRBD1 (6 bases). V lost 0 bases, J lost 0 bases, and 12 bases lay in between. Germline CDR1 LGHDT, CDR2 YNNKEL (reference sequence). The CDR3 extends over 17 amino acids. CDR3 coding DNA: TGTGCCAGCAGCCAAGATCTAGGGGGTCTTAGCAATCAGCCCCAGCATTTT. This gives the protein CASSQDLGGLSNQPQHF.

A word on this clone: Other nucleotide sequences from this sample produce the same CDR3. The chain uses TRBV27 and TRBJ1-3; 9 nucleotides agree with TRBD1. From germline, CDR1 is MNHEY and CDR2 SMNVEV (reference sequence). The CDR3 contains 14 residues. The J segment lost 5 bases and the V segment lost 4 bases, leaving 3 bases of the junction unmatched. The CDR3 loop is CASSSGTGRNTIYF. CDR3 bases: TGTGCCAGCAGTTCCGGGACAGGGAGAAACACCATATATTTT.

The chain employs TRBV2 and TRBJ1-5; 7 nucleotides align to TRBD1. CDR3 size: 13 residues. The trim removed 6 bases at V and 3 bases at J, leaving 2 bases unmatched. The germline gives CDR1 SNHLY, CDR2 FYNNEI. Here the CDR3 reads CASRTGYNQPQHF. The CDR3 DNA follows: TGTGCCAGCAGGACAGGGTACAATCAGCCCCAGCATTTT.

This clone was seen many times. The chain is built from TRBV2 and TRBJ2-7; 8 bases match TRBD1. V lost 2 bases to trimming and J lost 2 bases; unmatched junction nucleotides: 5. Germline V gives CDR1 SNHLY, CDR2 FYNNEI. This CDR3 comprises 15 residues. CDR3 in DNA: TGTGCCAGCAGTGAACAGGGGGCATCAACCTACGAGCAGTACTTC. Residues: CASSEQGASTYEQYF.

The chain employs TRBV29-1 and TRBJ2-3; 7 bases line up with TRBD1. The CDR3 spans 14 residues. Unmatched junction bases numbered 12, after V lost 6 bases and J lost 6 bases. The germline V gene has CDR1 SQVTM and CDR2 ANQGSEA. CDR3 region: CSVVTGTEFDTQYF. The CDR3 bases are TGCAGCGTAGTAACCGGGACAGAATTTGATACGCAGTATTTT.